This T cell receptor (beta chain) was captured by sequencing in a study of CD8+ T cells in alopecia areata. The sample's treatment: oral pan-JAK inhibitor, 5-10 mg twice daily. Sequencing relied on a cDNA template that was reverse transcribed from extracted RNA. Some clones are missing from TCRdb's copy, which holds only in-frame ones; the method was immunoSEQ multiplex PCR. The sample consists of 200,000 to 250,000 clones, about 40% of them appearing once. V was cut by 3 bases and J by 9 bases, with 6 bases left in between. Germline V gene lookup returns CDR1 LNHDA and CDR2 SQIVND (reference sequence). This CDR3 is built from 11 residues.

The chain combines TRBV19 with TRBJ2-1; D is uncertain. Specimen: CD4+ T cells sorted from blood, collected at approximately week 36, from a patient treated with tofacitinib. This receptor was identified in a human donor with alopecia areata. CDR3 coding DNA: TGTGCCAGTAGTATTCTCGGTGAGCAGTTCTTC. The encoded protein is CASSILGEQFF.